The rows below give T cell receptor beta chains drawn from one sample of a study of blood T cell repertoires in COVID-19. Sequencing was performed with immunoSEQ multiplex PCR; in TCRdb, only in-frame clones are kept and a portion is missing. Here the sample spans about 210,000 clones, around 89% being singletons. Specimen: peripheral blood. These receptors were collected from a man between 65 and 85 years old with acute or convalescent COVID-19. The CDR3 runs from the conserved cysteine through the conserved F or W. The order of the fields is CDR3 length, J gene, clone size, V gene, D gene, CDR3 DNA, CDR3 protein. D genes are given only for firm matches. Clone size appears in some rows only: once, few, many, or a class for an expanded clone.

CDR3 length: 13; J gene: TRBJ2-7; clone size: -; V gene: TRBV19; D gene: TRBD2; CDR3 DNA: TGTGCCAGTAGGGGACTAGCGGGAGTCGAGCAGTACTTC; CDR3 protein: CASRGLAGVEQYF
CDR3 length: 12; J gene: TRBJ2-7; clone size: once; V gene: TRBV3-1/TRBV3-2; D gene: -; CDR3 DNA: TGTGCCAGCAGCCCCACAGGGTCCGAGCAGTACTTC; CDR3 protein: CASSPTGSEQYF
CDR3 length: 15; J gene: TRBJ2-7; clone size: -; V gene: TRBV10-3; D gene: TRBD2; CDR3 DNA: TGTGCCATCAGGGAGAGCAGCGGGAGTGAACTCGGGCAGTACTTC; CDR3 protein: CAIRESSGSELGQYF
CDR3 length: 16; J gene: TRBJ2-7; clone size: -; V gene: TRBV6-1; D gene: -; CDR3 DNA: TGTGCCAGCAGTGGAGCCCCGGGTGGACAAACCTACGAGCAGTACTTC; CDR3 protein: CASSGAPGGQTYEQYF
CDR3 length: 15; J gene: TRBJ2-7; clone size: once; V gene: TRBV19; D gene: TRBD2; CDR3 DNA: TGTGCCAGTAGTCCCCGACTAGCGCTTTCCTACGAGCAGTACTTC; CDR3 protein: CASSPRLALSYEQYF
CDR3 length: 18; J gene: TRBJ1-5; clone size: -; V gene: TRBV5-4; D gene: TRBD1; CDR3 DNA: TGTGCCAGCAGCTTGGGAACACAGGGGTTTGGAGTGGTCCAGCCCCAGCATTTT; CDR3 protein: CASSLGTQGFGVVQPQHF
CDR3 length: 16; J gene: TRBJ1-2; clone size: -; V gene: TRBV5-1; D gene: -; CDR3 DNA: TGCGCCAGCAGCTTGGGCTCAACTGGGGACGGGAGTGGCTACACCTTC; CDR3 protein: CASSLGSTGDGSGYTF
CDR3 length: 14; J gene: TRBJ2-1; clone size: -; V gene: TRBV11-2; D gene: TRBD2; CDR3 DNA: TGTGCCAGCAGCCCCTTTGCGGGAGATAATGAGCAGTTCTTC; CDR3 protein: CASSPFAGDNEQFF
CDR3 length: 14; J gene: TRBJ1-2; clone size: -; V gene: TRBV9; D gene: -; CDR3 DNA: TGTGCCAGCAGCGTAGGGGGGACAACCTATGGCTACACCTTC; CDR3 protein: CASSVGGTTYGYTF
CDR3 length: 11; J gene: TRBJ2-7; clone size: -; V gene: TRBV29-1; D gene: -; CDR3 DNA: TGCAGCGTTGACCAGGGCGTCGAGCAGTACTTC; CDR3 protein: CSVDQGVEQYF
CDR3 length: 15; J gene: TRBJ2-5; clone size: -; V gene: TRBV6-6; D gene: -; CDR3 DNA: TGTGCCAGCACTAAAGACGGGACTGAAAAAGAGACCCAGTACTTC; CDR3 protein: CASTKDGTEKETQYF
CDR3 length: 15; J gene: TRBJ1-6; clone size: -; V gene: TRBV6-5; D gene: -; CDR3 DNA: TGTGCCAGCAGTTCCCGACAGTTAGCAAAGTCACCCCTCCACTTT; CDR3 protein: CASSSRQLAKSPLHF
CDR3 length: 14; J gene: TRBJ2-2; clone size: -; V gene: TRBV25-1; D gene: TRBD1; CDR3 DNA: TGTGCCAGCAGTGACCCCAGGGGGCCCGGGGAGCTGTTTTTT; CDR3 protein: CASSDPRGPGELFF
CDR3 length: 15; J gene: TRBJ2-5; clone size: many; V gene: TRBV5-1; D gene: -; CDR3 DNA: TGCGCCAGCAGCTTGGAGACAGGTTCTGGGGAGACCCAGTACTTC; CDR3 protein: CASSLETGSGETQYF
CDR3 length: 16; J gene: TRBJ1-5; clone size: -; V gene: TRBV12-5; D gene: TRBD1; CDR3 DNA: TGTGCTAGTGGTTTGGGGGACAGGGGGTTCAATCAGCCCCAGCATTTT; CDR3 protein: CASGLGDRGFNQPQHF
CDR3 length: 12; J gene: TRBJ2-5; clone size: -; V gene: TRBV27; D gene: -; CDR3 DNA: TGTGCCAGCAGTACCCCAGGGGAGACCCAGTACTTC; CDR3 protein: CASSTPGETQYF
CDR3 length: 17; J gene: TRBJ2-3; clone size: -; V gene: TRBV5-1; D gene: TRBD2; CDR3 DNA: TGCGCCAGCAGCCCTGGGACTAGCGGGAGGAACACAGATACGCAGTATTTT; CDR3 protein: CASSPGTSGRNTDTQYF
CDR3 length: 17; J gene: TRBJ2-3; clone size: -; V gene: TRBV4-2; D gene: -; CDR3 DNA: TGTGCCAGCAGCCAAGGAGGGATCTTGCGGGGCACAGATACGCAGTATTTT; CDR3 protein: CASSQGGILRGTDTQYF
CDR3 length: 17; J gene: TRBJ2-5; clone size: -; V gene: TRBV19; D gene: TRBD1; CDR3 DNA: TGTGCCAGCACCACTAGAGGGACAGGGGGCGCCGGGGAGACCCAGTACTTC; CDR3 protein: CASTTRGTGGAGETQYF
CDR3 length: 12; J gene: TRBJ1-1; clone size: -; V gene: TRBV11-1; D gene: -; CDR3 DNA: TGTGCCAGCAGCCACAGGAACACTGAAGCTTTCTTT; CDR3 protein: CASSHRNTEAFF
CDR3 length: 14; J gene: TRBJ1-6; clone size: -; V gene: TRBV7-2; D gene: TRBD1; CDR3 DNA: TGTGCCAGCAGCCCGAGACAGGGTAGTTCACCCCTCCACTTT; CDR3 protein: CASSPRQGSSPLHF
CDR3 length: 13; J gene: TRBJ1-1; clone size: -; V gene: TRBV19; D gene: TRBD1; CDR3 DNA: TGTGCCAGTAGTTTCCCGGGACAGGGTGAAGCTTTCTTT; CDR3 protein: CASSFPGQGEAFF
CDR3 length: 16; J gene: TRBJ1-1; clone size: -; V gene: TRBV5-1; D gene: -; CDR3 DNA: TGCGCCAGCAGCTGGGGAAGGGGACTTATGAACACTGAAGCTTTCTTT; CDR3 protein: CASSWGRGLMNTEAFF
CDR3 length: 15; J gene: TRBJ2-7; clone size: -; V gene: TRBV6-5; D gene: -; CDR3 DNA: TGTGCCAGCAGGCCCCTCAGGGCTGCTTCCTACGAGCAGTACTTC; CDR3 protein: CASRPLRAASYEQYF
CDR3 length: 14; J gene: TRBJ1-2; clone size: -; V gene: TRBV5-1; D gene: -; CDR3 DNA: TGCGCCAGCAGCTTGTCCTCGTTTAACTATGGCTACACCTTC; CDR3 protein: CASSLSSFNYGYTF
CDR3 length: 17; J gene: TRBJ2-1; clone size: -; V gene: TRBV10-3; D gene: TRBD2; CDR3 DNA: TGTGCCATCAGTGGGACTAGCGGGAGTAATTCCTACAATGAGCAGTTCTTC; CDR3 protein: CAISGTSGSNSYNEQFF
CDR3 length: 17; J gene: TRBJ1-3; clone size: -; V gene: TRBV28; D gene: -; CDR3 DNA: TGTGCCAGCAGCTCTCCTGGGAGGGAGGGTCCCGGAAACACCATATATTTT; CDR3 protein: CASSSPGREGPGNTIYF
CDR3 length: 15; J gene: TRBJ2-7; clone size: -; V gene: TRBV5-1; D gene: -; CDR3 DNA: TGCGCCAGCAGCTTGGGACAGACAGGAGGCGGTGAGCAGTACTTC; CDR3 protein: CASSLGQTGGGEQYF
CDR3 length: 12; J gene: TRBJ1-1; clone size: -; V gene: TRBV18; D gene: -; CDR3 DNA: TGTGCCAGCTCTCCTTTGAACACTGAAGCTTTCTTT; CDR3 protein: CASSPLNTEAFF
CDR3 length: 16; J gene: TRBJ2-5; clone size: -; V gene: TRBV7-8; D gene: -; CDR3 DNA: TGTGCCAGCAGCTTCTCCGCGGGAAACATCCAAGAGACCCAGTACTTC; CDR3 protein: CASSFSAGNIQETQYF
CDR3 length: 15; J gene: TRBJ1-1; clone size: once; V gene: TRBV4-2; D gene: TRBD1; CDR3 DNA: TGTGCCAGCAGCCAAGAGAACAGGGGGAGCACTGAAGCTTTCTTT; CDR3 protein: CASSQENRGSTEAFF
CDR3 length: 13; J gene: TRBJ1-2; clone size: -; V gene: TRBV30; D gene: TRBD1; CDR3 DNA: TGTGCCTGGAGTGCCTGGACAGGTTATGGCTACACCTTC; CDR3 protein: CAWSAWTGYGYTF
CDR3 length: 14; J gene: TRBJ2-7; clone size: -; V gene: TRBV28; D gene: -; CDR3 DNA: TGTGCCAGCAGTAAGGCGGGAACCCCCTACGAGCAGTACTTC; CDR3 protein: CASSKAGTPYEQYF
CDR3 length: 13; J gene: TRBJ1-5; clone size: -; V gene: TRBV28; D gene: -; CDR3 DNA: TGTGCCAGCAGTTTCTCAGGGAATCAGCCCCAGCATTTT; CDR3 protein: CASSFSGNQPQHF
CDR3 length: 13; J gene: TRBJ1-1; clone size: -; V gene: TRBV5-6; D gene: -; CDR3 DNA: TGTGCCAGCAGCTACATCAGTAACACTGAAGCTTTCTTT; CDR3 protein: CASSYISNTEAFF
CDR3 length: 15; J gene: TRBJ2-3; clone size: -; V gene: TRBV19; D gene: -; CDR3 DNA: TGTGCCAGTATGGGAGAGGGGTGGGGAGGAGATACGCAGTATTTT; CDR3 protein: CASMGEGWGGDTQYF
CDR3 length: 15; J gene: TRBJ1-1; clone size: once; V gene: TRBV11-2; D gene: -; CDR3 DNA: TGTGCCAGCAGCTTAGACCCCGGGTGGGACACTGAAGCTTTCTTT; CDR3 protein: CASSLDPGWDTEAFF
CDR3 length: 18; J gene: TRBJ2-7; clone size: -; V gene: TRBV28; D gene: TRBD2; CDR3 DNA: TGTGCCAGCAGTCCCGGGCTAGCGGGAGGGCTCGGGCGCTACGAGCAGTACTTC; CDR3 protein: CASSPGLAGGLGRYEQYF
CDR3 length: 15; J gene: TRBJ2-2; clone size: -; V gene: TRBV7-2; D gene: TRBD2; CDR3 DNA: TGTGCCAGCAGCTTAGTAGCGGGAGTGGCCGGGGAGCTGTTTTTT; CDR3 protein: CASSLVAGVAGELFF
CDR3 length: 15; J gene: TRBJ1-3; clone size: -; V gene: TRBV28; D gene: TRBD1; CDR3 DNA: TGTGCCAGCAGTCCCTGGACAGGGGAGGGAAACACCATATATTTT; CDR3 protein: CASSPWTGEGNTIYF
CDR3 length: 15; J gene: TRBJ2-1; clone size: -; V gene: TRBV19; D gene: TRBD1; CDR3 DNA: TGTGCCAGTAGTACCCACAGGGGGCCGGGGAATGAGCAGTTCTTC; CDR3 protein: CASSTHRGPGNEQFF
CDR3 length: 17; J gene: TRBJ2-1; clone size: -; V gene: TRBV5-1; D gene: -; CDR3 DNA: TGCGCCAGCAGCTTCCCGATCACTGGTTCGACAGGCAATGAGCAGTTCTTC; CDR3 protein: CASSFPITGSTGNEQFF
CDR3 length: 13; J gene: TRBJ2-5; clone size: -; V gene: TRBV5-1; D gene: -; CDR3 DNA: TGCGCCAGCAGATATGTCGGGGAAGAGACCCAGTACTTC; CDR3 protein: CASRYVGEETQYF
CDR3 length: 13; J gene: TRBJ2-7; clone size: -; V gene: TRBV19; D gene: -; CDR3 DNA: TGTGCCAGCGCAGGGATGGGTACAGGCGAGCAGTACTTC; CDR3 protein: CASAGMGTGEQYF
CDR3 length: 16; J gene: TRBJ2-7; clone size: -; V gene: TRBV27; D gene: TRBD2; CDR3 DNA: TGTGCCAGCAGTACAAACCTAGCGGGAGTCTCCTACGAGCAGTACTTC; CDR3 protein: CASSTNLAGVSYEQYF
CDR3 length: 13; J gene: TRBJ2-7; clone size: -; V gene: TRBV7-2; D gene: TRBD1; CDR3 DNA: TGTGCCAGCAGCTTGGGACAGGATTACGAGCAGTACTTC; CDR3 protein: CASSLGQDYEQYF
CDR3 length: 15; J gene: TRBJ2-2; clone size: -; V gene: TRBV5-4; D gene: TRBD2; CDR3 DNA: TGTGCCAGCAGCTCCGGGACTAGTCGTGTGGGGGAGCTGTTTTTT; CDR3 protein: CASSSGTSRVGELFF
CDR3 length: 15; J gene: TRBJ2-3; clone size: once; V gene: TRBV5-1; D gene: -; CDR3 DNA: TGCGCCAGCAGCTTGTTTACTGCGAGTGCAGATACGCAGTATTTT; CDR3 protein: CASSLFTASADTQYF
CDR3 length: 14; J gene: TRBJ2-2; clone size: -; V gene: TRBV9; D gene: -; CDR3 DNA: TGTGCCAGCAGCCCCCCCACGAACACCGGGGAGCTGTTTTTT; CDR3 protein: CASSPPTNTGELFF
CDR3 length: 15; J gene: TRBJ2-7; clone size: once; V gene: TRBV2; D gene: -; CDR3 DNA: TGTGCCAGCAGTGCCAAGGACACGCGTTACGCTGGGCAGTACTTC; CDR3 protein: CASSAKDTRYAGQYF
CDR3 length: 14; J gene: TRBJ2-1; clone size: -; V gene: TRBV6-1; D gene: -; CDR3 DNA: TGTGCCAGCAGTGAGGTGAGTCTGCGGAATGAGCAGTTCTTC; CDR3 protein: CASSEVSLRNEQFF
CDR3 length: 17; J gene: TRBJ1-2; clone size: -; V gene: TRBV16; D gene: -; CDR3 DNA: TGTGCCAGCAGCCAATCGAGGGATTCGGTTCCCCTCTATGGCTACACCTTC; CDR3 protein: CASSQSRDSVPLYGYTF
CDR3 length: 13; J gene: TRBJ1-3; clone size: -; V gene: TRBV5-4; D gene: -; CDR3 DNA: TGTGCCAGCAGCTTGACAGCTGGAAACACCATATATTTT; CDR3 protein: CASSLTAGNTIYF